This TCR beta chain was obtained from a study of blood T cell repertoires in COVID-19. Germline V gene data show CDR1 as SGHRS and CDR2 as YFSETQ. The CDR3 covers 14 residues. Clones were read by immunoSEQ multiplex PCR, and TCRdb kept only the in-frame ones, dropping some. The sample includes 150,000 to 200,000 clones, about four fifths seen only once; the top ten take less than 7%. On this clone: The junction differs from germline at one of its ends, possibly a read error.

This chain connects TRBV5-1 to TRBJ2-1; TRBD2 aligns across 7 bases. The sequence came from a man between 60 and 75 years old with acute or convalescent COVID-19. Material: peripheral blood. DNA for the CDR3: TGCACCAGCAGCTCTAGCGGCCTCTACAATGAGCAGTTCTTC. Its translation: CTSSSSGLYNEQFF.